This T cell receptor beta chain was profiled in a study of T cells in Graves' hyperthyroidism and ophthalmopathy. Across the study: At the time of initial diagnosis and before any treatment, peripheral blood was collected.

Template material for amplifying TCR beta CDR3 regions consisted of RNA transcripts. The TCR CDR3 was amplified in a first-round RT-PCR using the HTBI primer set. TCRdb reprocessed the multiplex PCR reads with MiXCR, giving one entry per CDR3 protein. The profile shows about 500,000 distinct CDR3 sequences, around 14% of them singletons. This CDR3 contains 14 residues. V lost 4 bases and J lost 4, with 16 bases in between. Germline V gives CDR1 GTSNPN, CDR2 SVGIG (reference sequence). Whole-study findings and limits: Ophthalmopathy was distinguished from stable hyperthyroidism by 13 V-J signatures.

This clonotype appeared many times. Its antigen is undetermined. The sequenced sample was blood. The receptor's source is a woman between 18 and 30 years old with Graves' hyperthyroidism. This chain links TRBV30 with TRBJ1-2; the D is unclear. The CDR3 DNA reads as TGTGCCTGGACCTCCGGCCCAACCGTCTATGGCTACACCTTC. Encoded protein: CAWTSGPTVYGYTF.